The 27 T cell receptor beta chains given below trace back to one sample, sequenced in a study of blood T cell repertoires in COVID-19. This table comes from immunoSEQ multiplex PCR, and its TCRdb copy is limited to in-frame clones, with some not included. The top ten clones hold 5% to 7% of a sample with roughly 200,000 clones, about 82% of them seen once. Sequenced input: PBMCs or T cells enriched from blood (not recorded which). These receptors came from a man in his forties with acute COVID-19.

The gene calls are TRBV4-1 and TRBJ2-1; 10 bases fit TRBD2. The germline V gene encodes CDR1 MGHRA and CDR2 YSYEKL. The CDR3 spans 17 residues. J lost 5 bases, V lost 0 bases, and 7 bases had no gene match. The CDR3 region has the DNA TGCGCCAGCAGCCAAGATCAAGCGGGAGGGCCCAACAATGAGCAGTTCTTC. Its protein is CASSQDQAGGPNNEQFF.

Only one count was recorded for this clone. The CDR3 DNA reads TGTGCCAGCAGCTTAGCGGGGGCCAGATGGGAGACCCAGTACTTC. As protein: CASSLAGARWETQYF. This rearrangement joins TRBV7-2 to TRBJ2-5, with D possibly matching TRBD1 (6 bases). The germline V gene encodes CDR1 SGHTA and CDR2 FQGNSA. V was shortened by 0 bases and J by 5 bases, with 13 bases between the two germline ends. The CDR3 has 15 residues.

This clone was detected once. This rearrangement joins TRBV29-1 to TRBJ2-7, with 13 bases fitting TRBD2. Germline lookup yields CDR1 SQVTM and CDR2 ANQGSEA. The V and J ends lost 6 bases and 7 bases, in that order; junction bases with no gene match: 9. The CDR3 is made up of 14 amino acids. CDR3 DNA sequence: TGCAGCGTCCAATTACTAGCGGGAGGGGGAGAGCAGTACTTC. Its translation: CSVQLLAGGGEQYF.

In DNA, the CDR3 is TGCAGCGTCCGGGAAACCTACGAGCAGTACTTC. Translating gives CSVRETYEQYF. This chain connects TRBV29-1 to TRBJ2-7, with D possibly being TRBD2 (5 bases). V lost 6 bases and J lost 2, with 8 bases in between. The CDR3 consists of 11 residues. The germline V gene has CDR1 SQVTM and CDR2 ANQGSEA.

This clone was counted once. The V and J genes are TRBV28 and TRBJ2-3, with 7 bases lining up with TRBD1. Germline lookup yields CDR1 MDHEN and CDR2 SYDVKM. Losses at the gene ends were 3 bases for V and 4 bases for J; bases not matched to a gene: 10. The CDR3 length is 16 residues. CDR3 loop: CASSFSETGSSDTQYF. The CDR3 nucleotides are TGTGCCAGCAGTTTCTCCGAGACAGGGAGTTCAGATACGCAGTATTTT.

The V call is TRBV19, the J call TRBJ2-5; D is undetermined. The V gene lost 8 bases and the J gene lost 1 base, with 11 bases spanning the gap. The CDR3 extends over 13 amino acids. From germline, CDR1 is LNHDA and CDR2 SQIVND (reference sequence). CDR3 DNA sequence: TGTGCCAGTTCTTTCCGGTCCCAAGAGACCCAGTACTTC. Its translation is CASSFRSQETQYF.

Only a few counts were recorded for this clone. The CDR3 here is CASSLGVGDGYTF. The CDR3 nucleotides are TGTGCCAGCAGCTTAGGAGTAGGGGATGGCTACACCTTC. The chain combines TRBV7-2 with TRBJ1-2, with a weak D call TRBD1 (5 bases). V lost 1 base and J 6 bases, leaving 9 bases between the germline ends. The CDR3 covers 13 residues. Germline loops: CDR1 SGHTA, CDR2 FQGNSA. Drawing the rest from reference TRBV7-2 and TRBJ1-2, the complete variable domain is GAGVSQSPSNKVTEKGKDVELRCDPISGHTALYWYRQSLGQGLEFLIYFQGNSAPDKSGLPSDRFSAERTGGSVSTLTIQRTQQEDSAVYLCASSLGVGDGYTFGSGTRLTVV.

This clone was picked up a small number of times. The rearrangement links TRBV28 to TRBJ2-7; D might be TRBD2 (6 bases). CDR1 MDHEN and CDR2 SYDVKM come from the germline V gene. The CDR3 covers 14 residues. Trimming took off 8 bases at V and 4 bases at J, with 18 bases between the two ends. The chain's CDR3 is CASRGGPSVYEQYF. The CDR3 nucleotides are TGTGCCAGCCGAGGAGGGCCCAGTGTGTACGAGCAGTACTTC.

Concerning this clone: This sample includes further DNA sequences coding for the same CDR3. The V and J genes are TRBV27 and TRBJ2-7, with D possibly TRBD2 on 6 matching bases. Germline loops: CDR1 MNHEY, CDR2 SMNVEV (reference sequence). This CDR3 comprises 13 residues. V lost 5 bases and J lost 2, with 10 bases in between. The CDR3 coding sequence is TGTGCCAGCAGTCTACCGGGGGCCTACGAGCAGTACTTC. Its protein is CASSLPGAYEQYF.

The chain joins TRBV6-5 to TRBJ2-7; TRBD2 agrees at 7 bases. V was pared by 0 bases and J by 4 bases, with 9 bases of the junction left unmatched. The CDR3 is made up of 16 amino acids. Germline CDR1 is MNHEY and CDR2 is SVGAGI. CDR3 coding DNA: TGTGCCAGCAGTTACTCGATAAGGGGAGGGAAGTACGAGCAGTACTTC. Amino acids: CASSYSIRGGKYEQYF.

The CDR3 is CASSAGGTGGGQPQHF. In DNA, the CDR3 is TGTGCCAGCAGCGCGGGGGGGACAGGGGGCGGTCAGCCCCAGCATTTT. This chain links TRBV11-2 with TRBJ1-5; the match to TRBD1 covers 12 bases. V trimming: 5 bases; J trimming: 6 bases; junction bases outside the gene matches: 8. CDR3 length: 16 amino acids. CDR1 and CDR2 (germline): SGHAT, FQNNGV.

The chain uses TRBV28 and TRBJ1-4; D ambiguous. Germline values: CDR1 MDHEN, CDR2 SYDVKM. The CDR3 has 15 residues. The V end was cut by 2 bases, the J end by 7 bases, with 14 bases between. The CDR3 loop reads CASSLLRPGGEKLFF. As DNA, the CDR3 is TGTGCCAGCAGTTTACTCCGACCCGGAGGTGAAAAACTGTTTTTT. The entire variable domain, with the rest obtained from reference TRBV28 and TRBJ1-4, is as follows: DVKVTQSSRYLVKRTGEKVFLECVQDMDHENMFWYRQDPGLGLRLIYFSYDVKMKEKGDIPEGYSVSREKKERFSLILESASTNQTSMYLCASSLLRPGGEKLFFGSGTQLSVL.

CDR3 in amino acids: CASSSGTSSNEQYF. Here the CDR3 DNA reads TGTGCCAGCAGCTCCGGGACTAGCAGTAACGAGCAGTACTTC. The rearrangement joins TRBV28 to TRBJ2-7, with 9 bases aligning to TRBD2. The CDR3 loop spans 14 amino acids. V trimming: 6 bases; J trimming: 5 bases; junction bases outside the gene matches: 8. Germline CDR1 is MDHEN and CDR2 is SYDVKM. Full variable domain (remainder filled in from reference TRBV28 and TRBJ2-7): DVKVTQSSRYLVKRTGEKVFLECVQDMDHENMFWYRQDPGLGLRLIYFSYDVKMKEKGDIPEGYSVSREKKERFSLILESASTNQTSMYLCASSSGTSSNEQYFGPGTRLTVT.

This rearrangement joins TRBV2 to TRBJ2-5; 9 bases line up with TRBD2. The CDR3 consists of 15 residues. Germline CDR1 is SNHLY and CDR2 is FYNNEI. The J segment lost 5 bases and the V segment lost 4 bases, leaving 8 bases of the junction unmatched. This CDR3 reads CASSGGLANLETQYF. The DNA of the CDR3 is TGTGCCAGCAGTGGGGGACTAGCAAATTTGGAGACCCAGTACTTC.

The rearrangement joins TRBV28 to TRBJ1-1; D might be TRBD1 (6 bases). The CDR3 has 17 residues. Germline lookup yields CDR1 MDHEN and CDR2 SYDVKM. V shed 3 bases and J shed 1 base, with 18 bases lying between them. The CDR3 DNA is TGTGCCAGCAGTTTTCCCCCCGATGTACAGGGGAACACTGAAGCTTTCTTT. Encoded protein: CASSFPPDVQGNTEAFF. The full variable domain, with the rest looked up from reference TRBV28 and TRBJ1-1, is DVKVTQSSRYLVKRTGEKVFLECVQDMDHENMFWYRQDPGLGLRLIYFSYDVKMKEKGDIPEGYSVSREKKERFSLILESASTNQTSMYLCASSFPPDVQGNTEAFFGQGTRLTVV.

The V gene is TRBV25-1, the J gene TRBJ2-7; no definite D call. Germline CDR1 MGHDK, CDR2 SYGVNS. Trimming removed 9 bases from V and 5 bases from J, with 14 bases in between. The CDR3 runs to 12 residues. CDR3 sequence reads: CASGWSVDEQYF. Here the CDR3 DNA reads TGTGCCAGTGGTTGGAGTGTGGACGAGCAGTACTTC.

For the CDR3, the DNA is TGTGCCAGCAGCTTAAGCGTTAACTCCTACGAGCAGTACTTC. Its translation is CASSLSVNSYEQYF. The rearrangement joins TRBV7-9 to TRBJ2-7; no clear D. CDR3 length: 14 residues. The ends were cut back, 2 bases at V and 0 bases at J, with 8 bases in the middle. In germline, CDR1 is SEHNR, CDR2 FQNEAQ (reference sequence).

The chain is built from TRBV7-9 and TRBJ1-5; the D is unclear. Germline V gives CDR1 SEHNR, CDR2 FQNEAQ (reference sequence). This CDR3 has 12 residues. Trimming pared 10 bases from V and 0 bases from J, leaving 7 bases between. CDR3 sequence reads: CATQNSNQPQHF. CDR3 nucleotides: TGTGCCACCCAGAATAGCAATCAGCCCCAGCATTTT.

The chain links TRBV5-1 to TRBJ1-5; 12 bases are shared with TRBD1. The CDR3 has 15 residues. V shed 3 bases and J 6 bases; nucleotides not matched to a gene: 4. The germline gives CDR1 SGHRS, CDR2 YFSETQ. Here the CDR3 DNA reads TGCGCCAGCAGCTCGGGGACAGGGGGCGGTCAGCCCCAGCATTTT. It specifies CASSSGTGGGQPQHF.

The V call is TRBV15, the J call TRBJ1-2; possible D gene TRBD1, 5 bases. The ends were cut back, 3 bases at V and 8 bases at J, with 19 bases in the middle. This CDR3 contains 15 residues. Looked up from germline, CDR1 is LNHNV and CDR2 is YYDKDF (reference sequence). The CDR3 DNA sequence: TGTGCCACCAGCAGTAGGGGAGGGAACGTACGCGGCTACACCTTC. Translating it yields CATSSRGGNVRGYTF.

The chain has TRBV18 and TRBJ1-5; 9 nucleotides align to TRBD1. Germline values: CDR1 KGHSH, CDR2 LQKENI. The CDR3 sequence is 16 residues long. The ends lost 6 bases at V and 4 bases at J; junction bases unmatched: 10. The CDR3 nucleotides read TGTGCCAGCTCCCAAAAGGGGGACAGGGCGAATCAGCCCCAGCATTTT. Translation gives CASSQKGDRANQPQHF.

The genes are TRBV2 and TRBJ2-7; TRBD2 agrees at 12 bases. Germline trimming cut 2 bases from V and 3 bases from J; bases unmatched to any gene: 8. CDR3 length equals 17 residues. In germline, CDR1 is SNHLY, CDR2 FYNNEI. The CDR3 DNA is TGTGCCAGCAGTGAAAGGGCTAGCGGGAGGGTACTCTACGAGCAGTACTTC. Translation gives CASSERASGRVLYEQYF.

The chain combines TRBV23-1 with TRBJ2-1; 8 bases map to TRBD2. TRBV23-1 is an ORF; its function is uncertain. The J segment lost 7 bases and the V segment lost 0 bases, leaving 8 bases of the junction unmatched. CDR3 size: 16 residues. The CDR3 loop reads CASSQSFGLAKNEQFF. The CDR3 DNA follows: TGCGCCAGCAGTCAATCGTTTGGACTAGCCAAGAATGAGCAGTTCTTC.

The J gene is TRBJ1-5, the V gene TRBV27; the D is unclear. This CDR3 is built from 14 residues. The V gene's germline CDR1 is MNHEY and CDR2 SMNVEV (reference sequence). V was pared by 10 bases and J by 3 bases, with 16 bases between. The CDR3 DNA sequence: TGTGCCACCATCTTCGAGGGTAACAATCAGCCCCAGCATTTT. It translates to CATIFEGNNQPQHF.

The CDR3 DNA is TGCAGCGTTGTTCGACAGGGTCTCGAGCAGTACTTC. The encoded protein is CSVVRQGLEQYF. The J gene is TRBJ2-7, the V gene TRBV29-1; TRBD1 aligns across 7 bases. Germline assignment: CDR1 SQVTM and CDR2 ANQGSEA. V was clipped by 4 bases and J by 6 bases; unmatched bases: 6. The CDR3 length is 12 residues.

The rearrangement uses TRBV6-2 or TRBV6-3 and TRBJ2-7; the D is unclear. CDR1 is MNHEY, CDR2 SVGEGT, per germline. This CDR3 contains 13 residues. Trimming took 2 bases from V and 5 from J, leaving 10 bases between them. This chain's CDR3 is CASSYTRVHEQYF. CDR3 coding DNA: TGTGCCAGCAGTTACACGAGAGTCCACGAGCAGTACTTC.

The rearrangement uses TRBV9 and TRBJ2-5, with TRBD1 matching over 8 bases. The CDR3 sequence is 14 residues long. The germline V gene has CDR1 SGDLS and CDR2 YYNGEE. The junction had 5 bases not matched to a gene; V was cut back by 4 bases and J by 3 bases. CDR3 protein: CASSRWTGKETQYF. The CDR3 coding sequence is TGTGCCAGCAGCAGATGGACAGGGAAAGAGACCCAGTACTTC.